This T cell receptor (beta chain) appears in the sequencing data of a study of shared clonotypes between healthy human individuals. Replicate PCRs for sorted subsets used around 200 ng DNA; this equaled about 30,000 T cell genomes. The assay was immunoSEQ multiplex PCR, and TCRdb's table has in-frame clones only and misses some. The sample holds 2 million or so clones, 90% to 95% seen once. With regard to this clone: Relative to the germline gene, one junction end is altered; a read error may explain this.

This CDR3 is built from 9 residues. Sequencing was done on a sample of naive CD4+ T cells sorted from blood. Subset meaning: CD45RA+ positively selected. The TCR sequence derives from a man between 18 and 29 years old in good health. V is TRBV5-3 and J is TRBJ1-2; unclear D gene. TRBV5-3 is known as an ORF, though its function is uncertain. The CDR3 reads CARSFYLGF. The CDR3 nucleotides read TGTGCCAGAAGCTTCTACCTGGGATTC.